This TCR beta chain originates from a study of blood T cell repertoires in COVID-19. Only in-frame clones appear in the TCRdb table, and some are missing; sequencing was by immunoSEQ multiplex PCR. This sample has a few hundred thousand clones, with about 88% found just once. The clonotype originates from a man aged 30 to 39 with active or convalescent COVID-19. Sequenced material: peripheral blood.

For the CDR3, the DNA is TGTGCCAGCAGCTTAGCGGGGAACACTGAAGCTTTCTTT. It encodes CASSLAGNTEAFF. The genes are TRBV11-3 and TRBJ1-1; no reliable D call. Germline lookup yields CDR1 SGHNT and CDR2 YENEEA. The germline V and J ends were trimmed by 1 base and 1 base, with 4 bases remaining between them. This CDR3 has 13 residues.